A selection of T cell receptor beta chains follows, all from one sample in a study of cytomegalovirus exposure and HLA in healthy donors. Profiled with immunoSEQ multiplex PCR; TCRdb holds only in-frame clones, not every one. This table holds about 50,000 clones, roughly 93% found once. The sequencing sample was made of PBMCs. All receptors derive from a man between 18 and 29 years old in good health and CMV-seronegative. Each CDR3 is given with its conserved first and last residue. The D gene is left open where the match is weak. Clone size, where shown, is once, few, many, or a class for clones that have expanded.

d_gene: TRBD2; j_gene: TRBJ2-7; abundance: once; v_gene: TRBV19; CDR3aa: CASSPRTSGEQYF; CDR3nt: TGTGCCAGTAGCCCACGGACTAGCGGTGAGCAGTACTTC
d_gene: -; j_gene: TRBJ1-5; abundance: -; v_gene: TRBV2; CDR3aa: CASKTGQNSNQPQHF; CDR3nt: TGTGCCAGCAAGACGGGACAAAATAGCAATCAGCCCCAGCATTTT
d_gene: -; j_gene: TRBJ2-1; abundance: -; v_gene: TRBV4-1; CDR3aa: CASSQDPVNEQFF; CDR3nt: TGCGCCAGCAGCCAAGATCCGGTAAATGAGCAGTTCTTC
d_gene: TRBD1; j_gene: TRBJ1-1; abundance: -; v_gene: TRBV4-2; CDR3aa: CASSQDVTGGTTEAFF; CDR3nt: TGTGCCAGCAGCCAAGACGTCACAGGGGGGACCACTGAAGCTTTCTTT
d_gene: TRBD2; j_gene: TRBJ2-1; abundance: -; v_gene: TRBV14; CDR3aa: CASSPEGLAEYNEQFF; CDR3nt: TGTGCCAGCAGCCCAGAGGGACTAGCGGAATACAATGAGCAGTTCTTC
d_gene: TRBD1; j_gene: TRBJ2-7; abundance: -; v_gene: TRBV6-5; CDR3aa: CASSSNPRQGKDF; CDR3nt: TGTGCCAGCAGTTCCAACCCCCGACAGGGTAAGGACTTC
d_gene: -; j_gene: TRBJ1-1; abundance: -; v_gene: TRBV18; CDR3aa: CASSPTPGDTEAFF; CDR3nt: TGTGCCAGCTCACCGACACCCGGTGACACTGAAGCTTTCTTT
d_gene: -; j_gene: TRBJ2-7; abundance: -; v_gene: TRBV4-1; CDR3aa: CASSQDVEPIIDEQYF; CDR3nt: TGCGCCAGCAGCCAAGACGTCGAGCCCATCATAGACGAGCAGTACTTC
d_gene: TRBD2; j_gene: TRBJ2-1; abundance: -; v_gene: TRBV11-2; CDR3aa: CASSPAAGGRSNEQFF; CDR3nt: TGTGCCAGCAGCCCCGCCGCTGGCGGGAGGAGTAATGAGCAGTTCTTC
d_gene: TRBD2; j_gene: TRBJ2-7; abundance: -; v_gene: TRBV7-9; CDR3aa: CASRSAAGGLRAYEQYF; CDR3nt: TGTGCCAGCCGTTCCGCGGCGGGAGGGCTTCGAGCCTACGAGCAGTACTTC
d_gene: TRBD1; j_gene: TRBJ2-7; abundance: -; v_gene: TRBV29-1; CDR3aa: CSVGRDSIYEQYF; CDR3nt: TGCAGCGTGGGCCGGGACAGCATCTACGAGCAGTACTTC
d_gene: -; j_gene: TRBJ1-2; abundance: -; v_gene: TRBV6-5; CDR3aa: CASSPGYGYTF; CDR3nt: TGTGCCAGCAGTCCCGGCTATGGCTACACCTTC
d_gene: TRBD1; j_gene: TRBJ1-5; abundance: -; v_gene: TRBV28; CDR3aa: CASTVTGNQPQHF; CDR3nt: TGTGCCAGCACCGTGACAGGGAATCAGCCCCAGCATTTT
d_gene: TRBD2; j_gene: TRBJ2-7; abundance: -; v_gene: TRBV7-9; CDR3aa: CASSRPGGDEQYF; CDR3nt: TGTGCCAGCAGCCGGCCGGGGGGAGACGAGCAGTACTTC
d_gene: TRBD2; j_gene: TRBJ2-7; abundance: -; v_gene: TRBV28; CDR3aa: CASSLGRELYEQYF; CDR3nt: TGTGCCAGCAGTTTAGGGAGGGAACTCTACGAGCAGTACTTC
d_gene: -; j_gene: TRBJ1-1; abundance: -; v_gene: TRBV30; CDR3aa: CAWSSQVKAFF; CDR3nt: TGTGCCTGGAGCTCGCAGGTGAAAGCTTTCTTT
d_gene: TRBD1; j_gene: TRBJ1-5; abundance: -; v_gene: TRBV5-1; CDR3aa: CASSLDGTENQPQHF; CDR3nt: TGCGCCAGCAGCTTGGACGGGACAGAGAATCAGCCCCAGCATTTT
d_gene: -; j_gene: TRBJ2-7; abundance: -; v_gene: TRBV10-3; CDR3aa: CAISAPPGLGAYEQYF; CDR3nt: TGTGCCATCAGCGCCCCACCGGGACTTGGCGCCTACGAGCAGTACTTC
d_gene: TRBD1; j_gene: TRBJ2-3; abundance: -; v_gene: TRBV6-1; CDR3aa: CASQKTGGSDTQYF; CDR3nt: TGTGCCAGCCAGAAGACAGGGGGTTCGGATACGCAGTATTTT
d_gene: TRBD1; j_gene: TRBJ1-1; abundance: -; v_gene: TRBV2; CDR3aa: CASTIRQGPTEAFF; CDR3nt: TGTGCCAGCACCATACGACAGGGTCCCACTGAAGCTTTCTTT
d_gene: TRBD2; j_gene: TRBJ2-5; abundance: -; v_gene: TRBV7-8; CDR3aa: CASRLAAQETQYF; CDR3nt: TGTGCCAGCAGACTAGCGGCACAAGAGACCCAGTACTTC
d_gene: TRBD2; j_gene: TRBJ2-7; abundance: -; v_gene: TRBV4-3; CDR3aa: CASSHALAGGLEQYF; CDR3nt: TGCGCCAGCAGCCACGCACTAGCGGGAGGCCTCGAGCAGTACTTC
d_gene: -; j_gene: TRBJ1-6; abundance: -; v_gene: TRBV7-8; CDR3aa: CASSLDFAGDSPLHF; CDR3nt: TGTGCCAGCAGCTTGGACTTCGCCGGGGATTCACCCCTCCACTTT
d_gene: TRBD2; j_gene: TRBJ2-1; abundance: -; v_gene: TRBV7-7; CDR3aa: CASSRGLAEYNEQFF; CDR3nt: TGTGCTAGCAGCCGCGGACTAGCGGAGTACAATGAGCAGTTCTTC
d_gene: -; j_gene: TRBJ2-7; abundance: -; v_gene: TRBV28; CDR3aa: CASSFTGYEQYF; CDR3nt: TGTGCCAGCAGTTTTACGGGTTACGAGCAGTACTTC